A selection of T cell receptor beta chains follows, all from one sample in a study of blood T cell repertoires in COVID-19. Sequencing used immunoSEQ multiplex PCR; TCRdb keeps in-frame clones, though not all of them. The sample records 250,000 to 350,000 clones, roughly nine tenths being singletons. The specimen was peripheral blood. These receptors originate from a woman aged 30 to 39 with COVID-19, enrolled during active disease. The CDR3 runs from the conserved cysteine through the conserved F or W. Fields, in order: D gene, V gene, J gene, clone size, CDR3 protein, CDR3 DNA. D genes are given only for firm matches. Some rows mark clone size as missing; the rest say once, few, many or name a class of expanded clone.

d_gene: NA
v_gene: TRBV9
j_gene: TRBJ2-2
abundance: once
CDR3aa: CASSQDTPRGELFF
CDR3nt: TGTGCCAGCAGCCAGGACACCCCACGAGGGGAGCTGTTTTTT

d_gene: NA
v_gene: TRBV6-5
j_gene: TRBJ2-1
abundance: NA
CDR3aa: CASSYSAGESYNEQFF
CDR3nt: TGTGCCAGCAGTTACTCGGCCGGGGAGTCCTACAATGAGCAGTTCTTC

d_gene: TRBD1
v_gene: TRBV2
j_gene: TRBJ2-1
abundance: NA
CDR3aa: CASSQGAYNEQFF
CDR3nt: TGTGCCAGCTCCCAGGGGGCTTACAATGAGCAGTTCTTC

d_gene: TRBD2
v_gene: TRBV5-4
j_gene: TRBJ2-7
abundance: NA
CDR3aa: CASSGRLAGEVHEQYF
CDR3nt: TGTGCCAGCAGCGGGAGACTAGCGGGAGAGGTCCACGAGCAGTACTTC

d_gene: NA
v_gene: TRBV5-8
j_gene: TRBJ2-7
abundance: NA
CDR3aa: CASSEDNSYEQYF
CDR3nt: TGTGCCAGCAGCGAAGACAACTCCTACGAGCAGTACTTC

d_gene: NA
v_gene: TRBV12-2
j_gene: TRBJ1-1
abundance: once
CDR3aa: CASRSGGSRNTEAFF
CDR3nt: TGTGCAAGTCGCTCCGGGGGGTCGAGGAACACTGAAGCTTTCTTT

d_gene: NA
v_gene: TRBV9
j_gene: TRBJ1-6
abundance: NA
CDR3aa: CASSVLTENSPLHF
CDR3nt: TGTGCCAGCAGCGTATTGACAGAGAATTCACCCCTCCACTTT

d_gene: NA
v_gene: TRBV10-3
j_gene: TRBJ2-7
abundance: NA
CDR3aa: CAISVRDNPGDEQYF
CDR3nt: TGTGCCATCAGTGTTCGGGACAACCCAGGGGACGAGCAGTACTTC

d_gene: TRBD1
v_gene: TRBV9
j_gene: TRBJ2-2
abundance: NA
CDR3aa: CASSATGGNTGELFF
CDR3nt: TGTGCCAGCAGCGCCACAGGGGGGAACACCGGGGAGCTGTTTTTT

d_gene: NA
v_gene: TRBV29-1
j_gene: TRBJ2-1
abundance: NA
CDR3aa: CSVPGVGGYEQFF
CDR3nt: TGCAGCGTCCCGGGAGTTGGCGGCTATGAGCAGTTCTTC

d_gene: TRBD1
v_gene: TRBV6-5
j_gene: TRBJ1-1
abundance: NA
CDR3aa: CASRRTGEAEAFF
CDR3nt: TGTGCCAGCAGACGGACAGGGGAAGCTGAAGCTTTCTTT

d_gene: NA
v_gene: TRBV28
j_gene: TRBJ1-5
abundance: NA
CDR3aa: CASSFPQGNQPQHF
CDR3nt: TGTGCCAGCAGTTTCCCACAGGGTAATCAGCCCCAGCATTTT

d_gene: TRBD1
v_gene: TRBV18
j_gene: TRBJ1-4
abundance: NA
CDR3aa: CASSPRDRPNEKLFF
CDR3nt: TGTGCCAGCTCACCCCGGGACAGGCCTAATGAAAAACTGTTTTTT

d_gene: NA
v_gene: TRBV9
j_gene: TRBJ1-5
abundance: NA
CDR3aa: CASSVSGNSNQPQHF
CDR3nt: TGTGCCAGCAGCGTCTCCGGTAATAGCAATCAGCCCCAGCATTTT

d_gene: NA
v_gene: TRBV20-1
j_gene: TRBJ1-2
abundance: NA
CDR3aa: CSANRRASYTF
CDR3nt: TGCAGTGCTAATCGCAGGGCCAGCTACACCTTC

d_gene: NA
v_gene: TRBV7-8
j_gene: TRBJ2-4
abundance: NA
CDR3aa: CASSYGGDIQYF
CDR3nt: TGTGCCAGCAGCTATGGAGGGGACATTCAGTACTTC

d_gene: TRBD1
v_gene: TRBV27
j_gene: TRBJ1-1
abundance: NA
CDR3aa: CASSLRGQDTEAFF
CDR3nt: TGTGCCAGCAGTTTACGGGGACAGGACACTGAAGCTTTCTTT

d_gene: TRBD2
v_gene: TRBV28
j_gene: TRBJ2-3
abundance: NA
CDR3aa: CASSSGQAGEGTDTQYF
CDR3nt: TGTGCCAGCAGTTCGGGGCAAGCGGGAGAAGGCACAGATACGCAGTATTTT

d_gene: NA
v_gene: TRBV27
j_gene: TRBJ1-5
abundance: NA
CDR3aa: CASSLQGQPQHF
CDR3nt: TGTGCCAGCAGTCTACAGGGACAGCCCCAGCATTTT

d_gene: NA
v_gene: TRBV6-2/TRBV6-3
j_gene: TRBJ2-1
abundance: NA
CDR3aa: CASSRHRVSYNEQFF
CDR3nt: TGTGCCAGCAGCCGACACAGGGTCTCATACAATGAGCAGTTCTTC

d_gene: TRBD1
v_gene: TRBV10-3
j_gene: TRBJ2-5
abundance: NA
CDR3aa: CAISRDRETQYF
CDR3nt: TGTGCCATCAGTAGGGACAGAGAGACCCAGTACTTC

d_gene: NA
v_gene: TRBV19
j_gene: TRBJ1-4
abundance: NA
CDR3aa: CASRRAQGNNEKLFF
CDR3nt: TGTGCCAGTAGGAGGGCACAGGGTAATAATGAAAAACTGTTTTTT

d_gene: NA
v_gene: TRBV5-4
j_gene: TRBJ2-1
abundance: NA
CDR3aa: CASSLDRGGYNEQFF
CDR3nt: TGTGCCAGCAGCTTAGACAGGGGAGGGTACAATGAGCAGTTCTTC

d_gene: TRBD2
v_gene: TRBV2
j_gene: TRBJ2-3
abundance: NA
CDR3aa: CASSPLAGDPDTQYF
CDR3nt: TGTGCCAGCAGTCCACTAGCGGGAGACCCAGATACGCAGTATTTT

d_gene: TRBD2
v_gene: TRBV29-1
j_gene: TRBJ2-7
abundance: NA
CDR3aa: CSVVWREAPYEQYF
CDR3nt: TGCAGCGTTGTGTGGCGGGAGGCCCCCTACGAGCAGTACTTC

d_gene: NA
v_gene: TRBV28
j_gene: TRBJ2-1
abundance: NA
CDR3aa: CASSQFPRSYNEQFF
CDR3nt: TGTGCCAGCAGCCAATTCCCGAGGTCCTACAATGAGCAGTTCTTC

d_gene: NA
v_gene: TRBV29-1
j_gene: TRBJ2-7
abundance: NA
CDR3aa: CSVVSRESYEQYF
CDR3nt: TGCAGCGTTGTTAGCAGGGAATCCTACGAGCAGTACTTC

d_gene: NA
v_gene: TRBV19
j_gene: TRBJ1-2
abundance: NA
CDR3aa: CASSLQTKNYGYTF
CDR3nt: TGTGCCAGTAGTCTACAGACAAAAAACTATGGCTACACCTTC

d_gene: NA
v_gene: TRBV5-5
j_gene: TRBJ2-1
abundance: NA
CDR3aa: CASSFDIRVSYNEQFF
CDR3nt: TGTGCCAGCAGCTTCGATATCAGGGTCTCCTACAATGAGCAGTTCTTC

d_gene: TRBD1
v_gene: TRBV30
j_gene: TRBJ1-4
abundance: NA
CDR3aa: CAWGQGDASDEKLFF
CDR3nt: TGTGCCTGGGGCCAGGGGGATGCGAGTGATGAAAAACTGTTTTTT

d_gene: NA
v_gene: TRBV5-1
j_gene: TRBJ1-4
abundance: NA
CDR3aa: CASSFNVGQNEKLFF
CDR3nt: TGCGCCAGCAGCTTCAATGTTGGCCAAAATGAAAAACTGTTTTTT

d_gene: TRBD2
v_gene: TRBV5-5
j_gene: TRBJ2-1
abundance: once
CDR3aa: CASSLAGSGSGSDEQFF
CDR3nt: TGTGCCAGCAGCTTGGCGGGTAGCGGGAGTGGTAGCGATGAGCAGTTCTTC

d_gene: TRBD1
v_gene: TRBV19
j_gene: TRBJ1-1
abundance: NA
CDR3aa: CASSYRQGLGTEAFF
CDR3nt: TGTGCCAGTAGTTACCGACAGGGGCTGGGCACTGAAGCTTTCTTT

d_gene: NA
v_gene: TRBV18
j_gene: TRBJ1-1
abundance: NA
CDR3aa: CASSQGRTDTEAFF
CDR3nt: TGTGCCAGCTCTCAGGGGCGAACGGACACTGAAGCTTTCTTT

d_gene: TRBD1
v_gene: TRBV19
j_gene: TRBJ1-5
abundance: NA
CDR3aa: CASTQTGPIQPQHF
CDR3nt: TGTGCCAGTACCCAGACAGGGCCGATACAGCCCCAGCATTTT

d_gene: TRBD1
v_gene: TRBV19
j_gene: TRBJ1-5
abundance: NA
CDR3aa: CASSKPRDRLNQPQHF
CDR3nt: TGTGCCAGTAGTAAACCCCGGGACAGGCTGAATCAGCCCCAGCATTTT

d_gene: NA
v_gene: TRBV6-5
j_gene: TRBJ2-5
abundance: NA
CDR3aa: CAGMRGREETQYF
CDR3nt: TGTGCCGGGATGCGAGGCAGGGAAGAGACCCAGTACTTC

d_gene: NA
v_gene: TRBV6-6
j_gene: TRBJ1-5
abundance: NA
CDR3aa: CASSAEYSNQPQHF
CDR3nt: TGTGCCAGCAGTGCAGAATATAGCAATCAGCCCCAGCATTTT

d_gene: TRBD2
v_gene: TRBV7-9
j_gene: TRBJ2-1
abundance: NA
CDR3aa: CASSLAGGEQFF
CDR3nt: TGTGCCAGCAGCCTAGCGGGAGGAGAGCAGTTCTTC

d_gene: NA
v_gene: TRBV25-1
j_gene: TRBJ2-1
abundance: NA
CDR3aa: CASSAGRDEQFF
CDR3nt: TGTGCCAGCAGTGCGGGTCGTGATGAGCAGTTCTTC

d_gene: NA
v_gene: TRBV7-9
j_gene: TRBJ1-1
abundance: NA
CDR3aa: CASSRTGVAFF
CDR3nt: TGTGCCAGCAGCCGCACAGGTGTAGCTTTCTTT

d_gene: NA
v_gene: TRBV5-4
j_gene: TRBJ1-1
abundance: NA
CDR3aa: CASRPTGRTEAFF
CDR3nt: TGTGCCAGCAGACCAACAGGGCGGACTGAAGCTTTCTTT

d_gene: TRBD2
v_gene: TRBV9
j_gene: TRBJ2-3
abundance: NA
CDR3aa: CASSRLAGVQDTQYF
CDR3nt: TGTGCCAGCAGCAGACTAGCGGGAGTTCAAGATACGCAGTATTTT

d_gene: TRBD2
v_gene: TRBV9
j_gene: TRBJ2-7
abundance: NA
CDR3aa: CASSSGEGGSYEQYF
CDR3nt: TGTGCCAGCAGTAGCGGGGAAGGGGGGTCCTACGAGCAGTACTTC